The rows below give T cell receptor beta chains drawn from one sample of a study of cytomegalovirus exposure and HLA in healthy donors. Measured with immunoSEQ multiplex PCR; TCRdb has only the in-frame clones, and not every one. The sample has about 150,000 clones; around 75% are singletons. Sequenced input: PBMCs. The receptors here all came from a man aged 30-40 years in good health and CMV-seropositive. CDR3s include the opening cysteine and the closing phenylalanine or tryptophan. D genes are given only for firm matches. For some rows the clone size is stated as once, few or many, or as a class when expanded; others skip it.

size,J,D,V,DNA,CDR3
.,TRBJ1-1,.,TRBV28,TGTGCCGCATTCGGAGCCCAGATGGCGAACACTGAAGCTTTCTTT,CAAFGAQMANTEAFF
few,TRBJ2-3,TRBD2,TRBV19,TGTGCCAGTAGATCTAGCGGGAGCACAGATACGCAGTATTTT,CASRSSGSTDTQYF
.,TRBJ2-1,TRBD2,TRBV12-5,TGTGCTAGTGGTTCCCCCTGGGCGGGAGAGTTGAATGAGCAGTTCTTC,CASGSPWAGELNEQFF
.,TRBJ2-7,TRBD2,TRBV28,TGTGCCAGCAGTTCCCGGACTAGCGGGAGCTCCTACGAGCAGTACTTC,CASSSRTSGSSYEQYF
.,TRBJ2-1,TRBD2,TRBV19,TGTGCCAGTAGCCCCCGCGGGGGAGGTGGCAATGAGCAGTTCTTC,CASSPRGGGGNEQFF
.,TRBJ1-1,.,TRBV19,TGTGCCAGTAGCCTTAGAACAGGGTCCGGCACTGAAGCTTTCTTT,CASSLRTGSGTEAFF
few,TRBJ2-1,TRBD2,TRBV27,TGTGCCAGCACGAAGTCGAGGGTAGCGGGGTTCTCCTACAATGAGCAGTTCTTC,CASTKSRVAGFSYNEQFF
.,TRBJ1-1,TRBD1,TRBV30,TGTGCCTGGAGTGCCCCCGGGACAGGGGCTCCGGCTTTCTTT,CAWSAPGTGAPAFF
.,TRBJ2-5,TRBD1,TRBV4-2,TGTGCCAGCAGCCAACAGGGGGCGCGTGAAGAGACCCAGTACTTC,CASSQQGAREETQYF
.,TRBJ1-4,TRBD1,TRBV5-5,TGTGCCAGCAGCATACCGGGACAGAGCTCCCTCGGGGAAAAACTGTTTTTT,CASSIPGQSSLGEKLFF
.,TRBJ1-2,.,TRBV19,TGTGCCAGTAGTATAGATAGGGACACTACTAACTATGGCTACACCTTC,CASSIDRDTTNYGYTF
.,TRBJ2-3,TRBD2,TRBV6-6,TGTGCCAGCAGTTCACTAGCGGGAGGATCCACGCAGTATTTT,CASSSLAGGSTQYF